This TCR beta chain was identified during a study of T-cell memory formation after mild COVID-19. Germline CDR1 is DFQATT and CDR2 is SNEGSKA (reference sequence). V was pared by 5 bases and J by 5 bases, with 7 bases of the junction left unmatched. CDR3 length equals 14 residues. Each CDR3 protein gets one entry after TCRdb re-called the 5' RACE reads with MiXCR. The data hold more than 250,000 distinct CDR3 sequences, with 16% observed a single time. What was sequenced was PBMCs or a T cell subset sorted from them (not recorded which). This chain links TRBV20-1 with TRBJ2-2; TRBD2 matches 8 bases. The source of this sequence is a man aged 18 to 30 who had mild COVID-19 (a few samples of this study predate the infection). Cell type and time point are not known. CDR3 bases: TGCAGTGCTGGACGGGGGGGCTGGACCGGGGAGCTGTTTTTT. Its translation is CSAGRGGWTGELFF.